These 8 T cell receptor beta chains share one sample of origin, sequenced in a study of cytomegalovirus exposure and HLA in healthy donors (dated by TCRdb to 2017 to 2019). Libraries were constructed by the immunoSEQ multiplex PCR assay. The multiplex PCR relied on a mix of 60 forward primers for TCR Vbeta segments and 13 reverse primers for TCR Jbeta segments. This immuneACCESS table, as held by TCRdb, lists in-frame sequences with V and J called but not all clones. Of the missing ones, under half trace to an unresolved V gene in checked studies; the others have no known cause. The sample has 84,000 or so clones on record, approximately 60% of them singletons. The ten most abundant clones make up around 5% of the sample. Material for sequencing was PBMCs. These receptors all stem from a woman aged 30 to 39 in good health and CMV-seropositive.

The rearrangement joins TRBV7-9 to TRBJ2-3, with 9 bases identical to TRBD2. The germline CDR1 and CDR2 sequences are SEHNR and FQNEAQ (reference sequence). There are 13 residues in the CDR3. The CDR3 sequence is CAWQRGDTDTQYF. CDR3 DNA: TGTGCGTGGCAGCGGGGGGACACAGATACGCAGTATTTT.

The chain joins TRBV27 to TRBJ2-1; no reliable D call. Germline-derived CDR1 and CDR2 are MNHEY and SMNVEV (reference sequence). This CDR3 is 15 amino acids long. V shed 7 bases and J shed 2 bases, with 15 bases lying between them. CDR3 nucleotide sequence: TGTGCCAGCACGAATGTAGCCGGTGCCTACAATGAGCAGTTCTTC. Protein: CASTNVAGAYNEQFF.

The V gene is TRBV10-3, the J gene TRBJ2-3; no clear D. Trimming took off 10 bases at V and 0 bases at J, with 8 bases between the two ends. Germline V gene data show CDR1 as ENHRY and CDR2 as SYGVKD. There are 12 residues in the CDR3. For the CDR3, the DNA is TGTGCCACCGCGCCTAGCACAGATACGCAGTATTTT. It encodes CATAPSTDTQYF.

This clone was found a few times. The chain couples TRBV7-2 to TRBJ2-3; D might be TRBD1 (5 bases). Trimming took off 1 base at V and 5 bases at J, with 16 bases between the two ends. Germline CDR1 SGHTA, CDR2 FQGNSA. The CDR3 totals 16 residues. CDR3 nucleotide sequence: TGTGCCAGCAGCTTAGTAGTTGGGGCAGTGGGAGATACGCAGTATTTT. This gives the protein CASSLVVGAVGDTQYF.

This clone was seen once. J is TRBJ1-5 and V is TRBV30, with 9 bases lining up with TRBD1. Germline V gene sequence: CDR1 GTSNPN, CDR2 SVGIG (reference sequence). The CDR3 runs to 15 residues. The J segment lost 1 base and the V segment lost 5 bases, leaving 6 bases of the junction unmatched. As DNA, the CDR3 is TGTGCCTGGTCCACAGGGGGCTCGAGCAATCAGCCCCAGCATTTT. It codes for CAWSTGGSSNQPQHF.

Only a few counts were recorded for this clone. CDR3 sequence (DNA): TGCGCCAGCAGCCAGGACAGTAATCAGCCCCAGCATTTT. Its protein is CASSQDSNQPQHF. J is TRBJ1-5 and V is TRBV4-3; D might be TRBD1 (6 bases). Deletions cut 3 bases from V and 4 bases from J, with 7 bases between. Germline V gene data show CDR1 as LGHNA and CDR2 as YSLEER. The CDR3 is 13 residues long.

The V call is TRBV6-6, the J call TRBJ1-1; TRBD1 might be the D (6 bases). The length of the CDR3 is 15 residues. Germline V gives CDR1 MNHNY, CDR2 SVGAGI (reference sequence). Trimming left V 7 bases short and J 6 bases short, with 21 bases between. The CDR3 sequence is CASTSTGHTYAEAFF. The CDR3 DNA follows: TGTGCCAGCACCTCGACAGGCCACACGTACGCTGAAGCTTTCTTT.

This clone was detected once. The gene calls are TRBV11-2 and TRBJ2-7; D might be TRBD1 (6 bases). V lost 6 bases, J lost 3 bases, and 18 bases lay in between. The CDR3 is 15 residues long. Germline V gives CDR1 SGHAT, CDR2 FQNNGV. In nucleotides, the CDR3 is TGTGCCAGCAGTCGTCCGACAGGCTTTAGCTACGAGCAGTACTTC. Translation gives CASSRPTGFSYEQYF.